These 12 T cell receptor beta chains were all obtained from the same sample, sequenced in a study of blood T cell repertoires in COVID-19 (dated by TCRdb to the early 2020s). Libraries were built with the immunoSEQ multiplex PCR assay. Here the immuneACCESS table is served through TCRdb, limited to in-frame sequences with V and J called. Missing clones are a known gap in these copies; in checked studies unresolved V genes cover under half, and the rest lacks a known reason. For this sample there are 95,000 to 150,000 clones; 80% to 90% appear just once. The ten most abundant clones make up 25% to 30% of the sample. The sequenced sample consisted of peripheral blood. These receptors came from an older man with active or convalescent COVID-19.

The sample holds one count of this clone. The V call is TRBV7-3, the J call TRBJ2-3, with D possibly matching TRBD2 (5 bases). CDR3 length: 15 amino acids. Germline CDR1 reads SGHTA; CDR2 reads FQGTGA. V lost 1 base to trimming and J lost 4 bases, with 12 bases between them. In nucleotides, the CDR3 is TGTGCCAGCAGCTTAAACGGGAACGGGGCAGATACGCAGTATTTT. Protein product: CASSLNGNGADTQYF.

Written as DNA, the CDR3 is TGCAGCGTTGAACAGAGGGTCCAAGAGACCCAGTACTTC. Encoded protein: CSVEQRVQETQYF. The chain uses TRBV29-1 and TRBJ2-5, with D perhaps TRBD2 (5 bases). CDR1 SQVTM and CDR2 ANQGSEA come from the germline V gene. The CDR3 loop spans 13 amino acids. Between the trimmed V and J ends, which lost 2 bases and 1 base, there was a span of 8 bases.

The V gene is TRBV30, the J gene TRBJ2-3; 7 nucleotides align to TRBD2. The ends lost 1 base at V and 2 bases at J; junction bases unmatched: 3. The CDR3 covers 14 residues. CDR1 is GTSNPN and CDR2 is SVGIG in the germline V gene (reference sequence). CDR3 sequence: CAWSETSVTDTQYF. For the CDR3, the DNA is TGTGCCTGGAGTGAAACTAGCGTCACAGATACGCAGTATTTT.

The V and J genes are TRBV7-2 and TRBJ2-6; 7 nucleotides match TRBD1. V dropped 2 bases and J dropped 2; count of bases not matched to a gene: 6. CDR3 length equals 17 residues. Looked up from germline, CDR1 is SGHTA and CDR2 is FQGNSA. The CDR3 loop is CASSLNQGVTGANVLTF. The CDR3 DNA sequence: TGTGCCAGCAGCTTAAACCAGGGGGTAACTGGGGCCAACGTCCTGACTTTC.

This clone was picked up a small number of times. This rearrangement joins TRBV27 to TRBJ2-3, with 13 positions matching TRBD2. CDR3 size: 22 residues. Germline V gives CDR1 MNHEY, CDR2 SMNVEV (reference sequence). The J segment lost 0 bases and the V segment lost 0 bases, leaving 15 bases of the junction unmatched. The CDR3 region is CASSLSISTILAGGPSTDTQYF. CDR3 nucleotides: TGTGCCAGCAGTTTATCCATTTCCACTATACTAGCGGGAGGGCCTAGCACAGATACGCAGTATTTT.

This clone has only one observation. The V call is TRBV28, the J call TRBJ2-7; D gene ambiguous. There are 13 residues in the CDR3. Trimming stripped 3 bases from V and 2 bases from J, with 8 bases between. The V gene's germline CDR1 is MDHEN and CDR2 SYDVKM. DNA of the CDR3: TGTGCCAGCAGTTTTGACTCAGCCTACGAGCAGTACTTC. Protein product: CASSFDSAYEQYF. The full variable domain, completed using reference TRBV28 and TRBJ2-7, is DVKVTQSSRYLVKRTGEKVFLECVQDMDHENMFWYRQDPGLGLRLIYFSYDVKMKEKGDIPEGYSVSREKKERFSLILESASTNQTSMYLCASSFDSAYEQYFGPGTRLTVT.

The rearrangement uses TRBV27 and TRBJ2-7; TRBD2 agrees at 11 bases. The CDR3 has 18 residues. Germline loops: CDR1 MNHEY, CDR2 SMNVEV (reference sequence). The ends lost 9 bases at V and 6 bases at J; junction bases unmatched: 22. The CDR3 here is CARGSRWASGRPSGEQYF. CDR3 nucleotides: TGTGCCAGGGGATCCCGTTGGGCTAGCGGGAGGCCCTCGGGCGAGCAGTACTTC.

The chain employs TRBV24-1 and TRBJ2-2; perhaps TRBD1 as D (6 bases). CDR1 KGHDR and CDR2 SFDVKD come from the germline V gene. V lost 5 bases and J 1 base, leaving 10 bases between the germline ends. The CDR3 extends over 15 amino acids. CDR3 sequence: CATSALDRNTGELFF. CDR3 DNA sequence: TGTGCCACCAGTGCCCTGGACAGGAACACCGGGGAGCTGTTTTTT.

The chain has TRBV28 and TRBJ2-1; 7 nucleotides agree with TRBD2. The CDR3 sequence is 14 residues long. Unmatched junction bases numbered 0, after V lost 2 bases and J lost 2 bases. Per germline, CDR1 MDHEN and CDR2 SYDVKM. For the CDR3, the DNA is TGTGCCAGCAGTTTAGCGGGGGCCTACAATGAGCAGTTCTTC. Translation gives CASSLAGAYNEQFF.

V and J are TRBV19 and TRBJ1-2; TRBD1 matches 9 bases. V shed 6 bases and J 5 bases; nucleotides not matched to a gene: 4. CDR1 is LNHDA, CDR2 SQIVND, per germline (reference sequence). The CDR3 is 13 residues long. CDR3 DNA sequence: TGTGCCAGTAGGGGGACAGGGCTGTATGGCTACACCTTC. Translated, it gives CASRGTGLYGYTF.

CDR3 protein: CASSLGPRQSLTYNEQFF. DNA of the CDR3: TGCGCCAGCAGCTTGGGCCCTCGACAGAGTTTAACCTACAATGAGCAGTTCTTC. The rearrangement uses TRBV5-1 and TRBJ2-1; tentatively, D is TRBD1 (5 bases). V was cut by 0 bases and J by 2 bases, with 18 bases left in between. The CDR3 is 18 residues long. Germline CDR1 and CDR2: SGHRS and YFSETQ.

J is TRBJ2-1 and V is TRBV3-1 (or the pseudogene TRBV3-2); 8 nucleotides agree with TRBD2. The V segment lost 1 base and the J segment 4 bases; nucleotides outside the gene matches: 3. The V gene's germline CDR1 is LGHDT and CDR2 YNNKEL (reference sequence). The CDR3 sequence is 15 residues long. CDR3 protein: CASSQGGLAYNEQFF. In nucleotides, the CDR3 is TGTGCCAGCAGCCAAGGTGGACTAGCATACAATGAGCAGTTCTTC.